This T cell receptor beta chain comes out of a study of blood T cell repertoires in COVID-19. Turning to the study itself: Nucleic acid was either cDNA or gDNA, and it came from T cells, B-cell-depleted T cells, or PBMCs.

The CDR3 is 11 amino acids. Germline CDR1 is SGHRS and CDR2 is YFSETQ. Study processing details: The authors estimated nucleated cell counts from reference gene primer amplification. The repertoire was sequenced with immunoSEQ multiplex PCR; TCRdb's copy has only in-frame clones and lacks some. V and J calls and clone size are copied from that table; D and trimming were computed from the DNA. Among 200,000 or so clones listed, 70% to 90% were seen once. Note on this clone: At one end, the junction sequence differs from germline, possibly due to a read error.

This sequence originates from a woman aged 35 to 49 who had recovered from COVID-19. Sequencing input: peripheral blood. The V call is TRBV5-1, the J call TRBJ2-5; unclear D gene. The DNA of the CDR3 is TGCGCCAGCAGCTTGGGAGAGGCCCAGTACTTC. This gives the protein CASSLGEAQYF. The variable domain in full, completed from reference TRBV5-1 and TRBJ2-5, reads KAGVTQTPRYLIKTRGQQVTLSCSPISGHRSVSWYQQTPGQGLQFLFEYFSETQRNKGNFPGRFSGRQFSNSRSEMNVSTLELGDSALYLCASSLGEAQYFGPGTRLLVL.